Sequencing of this T cell receptor beta chain was carried out in a study of cytomegalovirus exposure and HLA in healthy donors. PCR used 60 Vbeta primers and 13 Jbeta primers. Assay: immunoSEQ multiplex PCR; the TCRdb copy retains only in-frame clones and omits some. The sample has about 170,000 clones; about 85% are singletons. Germline V gives CDR1 LNHDA, CDR2 SQIVND (reference sequence). V lost 9 bases, J lost 0 bases, and 7 bases stayed unmatched. The CDR3 consists of 14 residues. In regard to this clone: Its specificity is not known.

Whole-study findings and limits: The study reported that TCR beta sequences accurately predicted HLA-A and HLA-B alleles in most subjects.

The chain uses TRBV19 and TRBJ1-2; 7 nucleotides match TRBD1. The TCR sequence derives from a man aged 25 to 45 in good health and CMV-seropositive. The specimen sequenced was PBMCs. The CDR3 DNA is TGTGCCAGCCGGGCCGGGACAGCTAACTATGGCTACACCTTC. Its translation: CASRAGTANYGYTF.